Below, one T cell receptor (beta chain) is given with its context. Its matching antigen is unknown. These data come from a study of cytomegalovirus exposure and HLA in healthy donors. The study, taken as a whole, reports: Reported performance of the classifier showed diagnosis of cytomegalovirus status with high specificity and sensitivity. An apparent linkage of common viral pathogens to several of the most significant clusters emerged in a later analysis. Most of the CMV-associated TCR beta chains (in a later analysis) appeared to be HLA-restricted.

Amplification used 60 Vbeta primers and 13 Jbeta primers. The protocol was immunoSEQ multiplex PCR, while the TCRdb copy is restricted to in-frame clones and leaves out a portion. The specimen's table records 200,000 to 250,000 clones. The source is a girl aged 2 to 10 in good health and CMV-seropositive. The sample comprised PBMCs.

The CDR3 nucleotides are TGTGCCAGTAGTATAAATGAGCGGCTCACAGATACGCAGTATTTT. It codes for CASSINERLTDTQYF. The rearrangement links TRBV19 to TRBJ2-3; tentative D call: TRBD2 (5 bases). CDR1 LNHDA and CDR2 SQIVND come from the germline V gene (reference sequence). CDR3 length equals 15 residues. V lost 2 bases and J lost 2, with 11 bases in between.